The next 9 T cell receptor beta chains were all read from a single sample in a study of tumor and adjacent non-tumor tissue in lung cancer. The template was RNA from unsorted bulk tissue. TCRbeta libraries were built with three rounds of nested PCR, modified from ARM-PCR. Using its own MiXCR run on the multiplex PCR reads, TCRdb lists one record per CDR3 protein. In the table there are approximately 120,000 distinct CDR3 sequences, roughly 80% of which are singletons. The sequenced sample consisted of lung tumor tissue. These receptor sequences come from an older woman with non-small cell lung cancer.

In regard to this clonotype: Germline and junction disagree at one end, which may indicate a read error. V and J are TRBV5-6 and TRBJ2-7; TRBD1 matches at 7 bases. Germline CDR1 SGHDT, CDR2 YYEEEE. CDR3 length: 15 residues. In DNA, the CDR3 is TGTGCCAGCACCAGGGGGTCGGTGAGCTCCCACGAGCAGTACTTC. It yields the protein CASTRGSVSSHEQYF.

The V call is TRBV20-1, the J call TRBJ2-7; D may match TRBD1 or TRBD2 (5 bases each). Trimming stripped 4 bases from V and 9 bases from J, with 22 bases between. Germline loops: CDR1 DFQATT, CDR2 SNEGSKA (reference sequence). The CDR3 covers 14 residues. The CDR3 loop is CSAILVGALGGQYF. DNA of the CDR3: TGCAGTGCTATACTAGTTGGGGCCCTGGGTGGGCAGTACTTC.

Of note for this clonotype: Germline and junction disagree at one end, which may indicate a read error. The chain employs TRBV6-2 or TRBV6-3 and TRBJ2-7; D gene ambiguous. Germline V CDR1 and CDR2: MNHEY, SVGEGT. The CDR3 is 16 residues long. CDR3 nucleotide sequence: TGTGCCAGCAGTCCGTCTTCCAGGAGCCCCCCAAGGAAGCAGTATTTC. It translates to CASSPSSRSPPRKQYF.

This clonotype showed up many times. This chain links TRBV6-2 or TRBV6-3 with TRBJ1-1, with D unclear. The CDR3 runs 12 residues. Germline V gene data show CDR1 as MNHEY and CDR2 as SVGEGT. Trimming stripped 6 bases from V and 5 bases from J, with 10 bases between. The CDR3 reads CASRADYTEAFF. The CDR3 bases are TGTGCCAGCAGGGCCGATTATACTGAAGCTTTCTTT.

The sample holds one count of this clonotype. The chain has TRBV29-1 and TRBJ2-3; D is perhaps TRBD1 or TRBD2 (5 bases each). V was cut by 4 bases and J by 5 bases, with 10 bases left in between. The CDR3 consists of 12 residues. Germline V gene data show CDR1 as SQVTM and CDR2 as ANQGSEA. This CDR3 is CSVGQRGDTQYF. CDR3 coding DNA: TGCAGCGTTGGGCAGAGGGGAGATACGCAGTATTTT.

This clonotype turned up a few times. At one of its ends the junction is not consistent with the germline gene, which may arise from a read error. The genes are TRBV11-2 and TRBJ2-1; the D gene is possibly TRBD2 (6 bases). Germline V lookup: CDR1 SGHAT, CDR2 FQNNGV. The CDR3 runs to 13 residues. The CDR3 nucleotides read TGTGCCTGCAGCGGGCGGATTCGCCATGAGCAGTTCTTC. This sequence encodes CACSGRIRHEQFF.

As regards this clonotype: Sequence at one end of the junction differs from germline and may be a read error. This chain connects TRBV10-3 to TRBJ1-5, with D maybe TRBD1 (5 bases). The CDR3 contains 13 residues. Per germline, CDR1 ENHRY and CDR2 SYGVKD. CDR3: CGIVGGSNQPQHF. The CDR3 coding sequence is TGTGGCATCGTGGGGGGTAGCAATCAGCCCCAACATTTT.

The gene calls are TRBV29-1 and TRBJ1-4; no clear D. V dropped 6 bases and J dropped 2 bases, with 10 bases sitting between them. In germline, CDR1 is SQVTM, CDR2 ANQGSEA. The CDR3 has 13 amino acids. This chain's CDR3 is CSVRMGTNEKLFF. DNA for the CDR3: TGCAGCGTCCGAATGGGGACTAATGAAAAACTGTTTTTT. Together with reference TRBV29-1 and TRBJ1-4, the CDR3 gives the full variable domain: SAVISQKPSRDICQRGTSLTIQCQVDSQVTMMFWYRQQPGQSLTLIATANQGSEATYESGFVIDKFPISRPNLTFSTLTVSNMSPEDSSIYLCSVRMGTNEKLFFGSGTQLSVL.

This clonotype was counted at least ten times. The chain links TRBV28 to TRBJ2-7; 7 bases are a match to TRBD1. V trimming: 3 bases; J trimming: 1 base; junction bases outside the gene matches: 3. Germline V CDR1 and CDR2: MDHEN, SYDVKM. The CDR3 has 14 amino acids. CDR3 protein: CASSFFRGSYEQYF. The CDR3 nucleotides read TGTGCCAGCAGTTTCTTCAGGGGGTCCTACGAGCAGTACTTC. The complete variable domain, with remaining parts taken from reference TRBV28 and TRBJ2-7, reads DVKVTQSSRYLVKRTGEKVFLECVQDMDHENMFWYRQDPGLGLRLIYFSYDVKMKEKGDIPEGYSVSREKKERFSLILESASTNQTSMYLCASSFFRGSYEQYFGPGTRLTVT.